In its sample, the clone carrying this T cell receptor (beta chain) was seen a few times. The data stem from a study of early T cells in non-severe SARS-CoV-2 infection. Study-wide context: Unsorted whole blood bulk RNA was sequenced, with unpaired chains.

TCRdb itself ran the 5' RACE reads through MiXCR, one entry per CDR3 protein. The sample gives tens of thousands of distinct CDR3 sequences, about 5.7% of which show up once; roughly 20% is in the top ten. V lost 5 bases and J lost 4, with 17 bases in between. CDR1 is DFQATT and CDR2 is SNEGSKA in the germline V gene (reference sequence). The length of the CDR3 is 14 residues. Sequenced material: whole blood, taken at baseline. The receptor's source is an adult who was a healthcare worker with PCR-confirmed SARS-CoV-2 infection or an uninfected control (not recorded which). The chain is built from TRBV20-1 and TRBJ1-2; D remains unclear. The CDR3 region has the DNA TGCAGTGCTCGAAGGACGGTTGATTTCTATGGCTACACCTTC. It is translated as CSARRTVDFYGYTF.